This T cell receptor beta chain stems from a study of shared clonotypes between healthy human individuals. Findings of the study overall: Even with large depth, rarefaction showed that sorted-subset sequencing was incomplete. A limitation of the genetic and exposure-history diversity represented arose from few donors. Sequencing depth was expected to influence donor clonotype sharing.

CDR1 is MDHEN and CDR2 is SYDVKM in the germline V gene. The CDR3 runs 15 residues. The ends were cut back, 2 bases at V and 4 bases at J, with 15 bases in the middle. Measured with immunoSEQ multiplex PCR; TCRdb has only the in-frame clones, and not every one. This table holds around 2,000,000 clones, 85% to 95% found once. Naivety among CD8 cells was defined by CD45RO negativity and positive CCR7 selection, thereby excluding terminally differentiated effector memory CD45RA+ cells. Donors were healthy HIV-negative adults without recent acute infections or vaccinations. A remark on this clone: Its antigen is undetermined.

This TCR was recovered from a man aged 18 to 30 in good health. Some clones in this sample may be carry-over from other donors' samples. This chain connects TRBV28 to TRBJ2-7; D unresolved. Sample: naive CD8+ T cells from PBMCs. CDR3 sequence reads: CASSLDRLRWYEQYF. CDR3 bases: TGTGCCAGCAGTTTAGACCGCCTCAGGTGGTACGAGCAGTACTTC.